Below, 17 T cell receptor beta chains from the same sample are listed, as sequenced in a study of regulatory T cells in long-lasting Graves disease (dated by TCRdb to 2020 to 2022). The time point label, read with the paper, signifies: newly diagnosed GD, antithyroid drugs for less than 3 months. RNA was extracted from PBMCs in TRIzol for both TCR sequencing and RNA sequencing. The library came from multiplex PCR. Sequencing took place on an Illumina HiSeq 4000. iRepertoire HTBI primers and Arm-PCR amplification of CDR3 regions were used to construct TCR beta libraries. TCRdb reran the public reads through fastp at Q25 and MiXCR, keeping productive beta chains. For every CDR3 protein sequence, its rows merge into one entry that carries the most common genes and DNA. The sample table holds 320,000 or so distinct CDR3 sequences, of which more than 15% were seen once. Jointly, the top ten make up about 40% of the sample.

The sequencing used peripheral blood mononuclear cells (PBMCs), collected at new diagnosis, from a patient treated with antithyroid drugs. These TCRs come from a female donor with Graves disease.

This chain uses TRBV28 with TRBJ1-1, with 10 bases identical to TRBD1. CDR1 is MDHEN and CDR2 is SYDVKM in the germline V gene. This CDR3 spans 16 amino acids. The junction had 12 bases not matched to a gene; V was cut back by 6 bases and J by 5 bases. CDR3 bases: TGTGCCAGCAGCCTAGGTCGGGACAGGGGAGCGACTGAAGCTTTCTTT. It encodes CASSLGRDRGATEAFF.

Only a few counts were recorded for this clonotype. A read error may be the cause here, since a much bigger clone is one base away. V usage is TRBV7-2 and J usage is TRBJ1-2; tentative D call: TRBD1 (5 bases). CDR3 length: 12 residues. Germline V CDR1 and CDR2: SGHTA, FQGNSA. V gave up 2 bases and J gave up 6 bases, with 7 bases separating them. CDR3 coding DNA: TGTGCCAGCAGCTTATTGGGGGATGGCTACACCTTC. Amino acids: CASSLLGDGYTF.

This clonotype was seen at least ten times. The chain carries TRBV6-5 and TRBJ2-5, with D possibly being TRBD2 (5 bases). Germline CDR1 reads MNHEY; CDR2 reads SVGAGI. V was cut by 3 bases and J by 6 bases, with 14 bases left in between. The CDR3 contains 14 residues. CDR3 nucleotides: TGTGCCAGCAGTTATGCGAGCGGCCAGAAGACCCAGTACTTC. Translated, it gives CASSYASGQKTQYF.

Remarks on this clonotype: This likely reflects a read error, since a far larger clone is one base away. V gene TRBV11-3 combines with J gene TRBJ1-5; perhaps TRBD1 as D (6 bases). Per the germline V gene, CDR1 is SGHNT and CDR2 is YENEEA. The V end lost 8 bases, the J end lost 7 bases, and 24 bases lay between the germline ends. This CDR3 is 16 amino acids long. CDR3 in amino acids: CASGQGTPTGNQPQHF. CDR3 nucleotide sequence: TGTGCCAGCGGCCAAGGAACACCCACAGGGAACCAGCCCCAGCATTTT.

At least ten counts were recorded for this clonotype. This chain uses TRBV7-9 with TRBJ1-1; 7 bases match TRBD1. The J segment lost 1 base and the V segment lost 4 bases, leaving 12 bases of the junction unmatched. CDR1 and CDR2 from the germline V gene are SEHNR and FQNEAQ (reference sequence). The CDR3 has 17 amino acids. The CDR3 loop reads CASSSIGTDKKNTEAFF. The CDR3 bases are TGTGCCAGCAGCTCTATTGGGACAGACAAGAAGAACACTGAAGCTTTCTTT.

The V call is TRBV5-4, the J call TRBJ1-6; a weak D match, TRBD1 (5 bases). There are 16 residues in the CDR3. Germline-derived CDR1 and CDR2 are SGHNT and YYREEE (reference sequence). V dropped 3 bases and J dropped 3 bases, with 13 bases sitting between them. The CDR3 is CASSSGGGSYNSPLHF. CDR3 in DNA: TGTGCCAGCAGCTCTGGGGGGGGTAGCTATAATTCACCCCTCCACTTT.

CDR3 in amino acids: CASSDWMGQTYNEQFF. As DNA, the CDR3 is TGTGCCAGCAGTGATTGGATGGGACAGACATACAATGAGCAGTTCTTC. The rearrangement uses TRBV6-1 and TRBJ2-5; 7 bases are shared with TRBD1. The J call may be wrong; the DNA end is better matched by TRBJ2-1. Germline lookup yields CDR1 MNHNS and CDR2 SASEGT. The CDR3 spans 16 residues.

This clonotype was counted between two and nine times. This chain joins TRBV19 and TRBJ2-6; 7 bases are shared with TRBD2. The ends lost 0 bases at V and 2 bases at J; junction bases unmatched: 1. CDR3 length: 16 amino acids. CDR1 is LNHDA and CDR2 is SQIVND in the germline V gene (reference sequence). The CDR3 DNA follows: TGTGCCAGTAGTATAGATGCGGGGGCTGGGGCCAACGTCCTGACTTTC. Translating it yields CASSIDAGAGANVLTF.

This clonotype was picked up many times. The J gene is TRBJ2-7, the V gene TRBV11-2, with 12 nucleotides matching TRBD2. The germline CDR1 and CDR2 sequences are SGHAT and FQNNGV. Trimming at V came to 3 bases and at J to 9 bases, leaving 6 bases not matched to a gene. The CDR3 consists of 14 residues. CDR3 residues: CASSFPSGRALQYF. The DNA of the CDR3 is TGTGCCAGCAGCTTTCCTAGCGGGAGGGCGTTGCAGTACTTC.

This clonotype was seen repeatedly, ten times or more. In DNA, the CDR3 is TGTGCCAGCAGGGACAGGGGCATGAACACTGAAGCTTTCTTT. Protein sequence: CASRDRGMNTEAFF. The V call is TRBV6-1, the J call TRBJ1-1; 9 bases align to TRBD1. CDR1 and CDR2 (germline): MNHNS, SASEGT. The CDR3 sequence is 14 residues long. The V segment lost 6 bases and the J segment 0 bases; nucleotides outside the gene matches: 2.

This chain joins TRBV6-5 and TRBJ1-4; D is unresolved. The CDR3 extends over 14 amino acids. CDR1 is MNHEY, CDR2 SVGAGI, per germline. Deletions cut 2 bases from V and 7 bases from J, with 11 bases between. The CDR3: CASSYPPEAEKLFF. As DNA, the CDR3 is TGTGCCAGCAGTTACCCTCCGGAAGCTGAAAAACTGTTTTTT.

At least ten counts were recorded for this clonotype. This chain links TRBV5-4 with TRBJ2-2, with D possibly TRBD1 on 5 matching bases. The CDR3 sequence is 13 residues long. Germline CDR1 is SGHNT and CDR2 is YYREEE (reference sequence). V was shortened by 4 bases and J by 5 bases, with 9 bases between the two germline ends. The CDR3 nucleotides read TGTGCCAGCAGCCTACGACAGACCGGGGAGCTGTTTTTT. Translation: CASSLRQTGELFF. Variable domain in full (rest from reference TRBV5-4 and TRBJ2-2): ETGVTQSPTHLIKTRGQQVTLRCSSQSGHNTVSWYQQALGQGPQFIFQYYREEENGRGNFPPRFSGLQFPNYSSELNVNALELDDSALYLCASSLRQTGELFFGEGSRLTVL.

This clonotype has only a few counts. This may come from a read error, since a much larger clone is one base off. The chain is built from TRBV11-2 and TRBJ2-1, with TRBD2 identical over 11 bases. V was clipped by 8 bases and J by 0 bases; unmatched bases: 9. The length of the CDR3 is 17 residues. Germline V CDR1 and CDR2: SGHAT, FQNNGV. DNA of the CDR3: TGTGCCAGCGCCCACACTAGCGGGAGCAGCTCCTACAATGAGCAGTTCTTC. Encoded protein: CASAHTSGSSSYNEQFF.

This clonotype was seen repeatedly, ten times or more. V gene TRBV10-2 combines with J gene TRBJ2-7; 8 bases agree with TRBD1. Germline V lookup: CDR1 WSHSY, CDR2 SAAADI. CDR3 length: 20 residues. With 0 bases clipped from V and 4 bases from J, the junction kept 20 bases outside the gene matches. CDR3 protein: CASSESWVGQGASWIYEQYF. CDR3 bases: TGCGCCAGCAGTGAGTCCTGGGTCGGGCAGGGGGCTAGTTGGATATACGAGCAGTACTTC.

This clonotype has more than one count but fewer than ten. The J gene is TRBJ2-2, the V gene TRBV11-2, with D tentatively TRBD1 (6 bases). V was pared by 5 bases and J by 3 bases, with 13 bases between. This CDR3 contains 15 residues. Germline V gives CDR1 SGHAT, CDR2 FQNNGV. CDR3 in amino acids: CASSRGGSDTGELFF. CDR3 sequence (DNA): TGTGCCAGCAGCCGAGGGGGTTCGGACACCGGGGAGCTGTTTTTT.

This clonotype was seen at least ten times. This CDR3 reads CASRAQVVGTSGYNEQFF. The CDR3 nucleotides are TGTGCCAGCAGGGCCCAGGTGGTTGGGACTAGCGGCTACAATGAGCAGTTCTTC. This chain joins TRBV27 and TRBJ2-1; 11 bases agree with TRBD2. The CDR3 extends over 18 amino acids. V lost 6 bases and J lost 3; bases outside the gene matches: 13. Germline lookup yields CDR1 MNHEY and CDR2 SMNVEV (reference sequence).

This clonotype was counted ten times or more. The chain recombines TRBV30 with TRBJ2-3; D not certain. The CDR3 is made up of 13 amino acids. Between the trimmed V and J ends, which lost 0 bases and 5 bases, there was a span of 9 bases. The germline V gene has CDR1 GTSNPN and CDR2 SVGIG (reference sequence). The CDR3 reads CAWSVLVGDTQYF. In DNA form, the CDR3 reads TGTGCCTGGAGTGTTTTGGTAGGAGATACGCAGTATTTT. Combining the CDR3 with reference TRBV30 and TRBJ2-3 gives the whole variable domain SQTIHQWPATLVQPVGSPLSLECTVEGTSNPNLYWYRQAAGRGLQLLFYSVGIGQISSEVPQNLSASRPQDRQFILSSKKLLLSDSGFYLCAWSVLVGDTQYFGPGTRLTVL.